Below are 5 T cell receptor beta chains sequenced from a single sample in a study of blood T cell repertoires in COVID-19. Produced via immunoSEQ multiplex PCR; TCRdb's table is partial and in-frame only. The sample comprises some 300,000 clones, roughly 90% of which are singletons, and over 8.5% rests with the top ten. Sequenced input: PBMCs or T cells enriched from blood (not recorded which). Receptor source: a woman in her twenties or thirties who had recovered from COVID-19.

The V and J genes are TRBV28 and TRBJ1-6, with D hard to call. CDR3 length equals 15 residues. Germline V gives CDR1 MDHEN, CDR2 SYDVKM. The V end was cut by 2 bases, the J end by 4 bases, with 9 bases between. The CDR3 loop is CASSLRLQYNSPLHF. CDR3 DNA: TGTGCCAGCAGTTTACGTCTGCAGTATAATTCACCCCTCCACTTT.

CDR3 residues: CASSLSDRGQETQYF. The CDR3 coding sequence is TGCGCCAGCAGCTTATCAGACAGGGGACAAGAGACCCAGTACTTC. V and J are TRBV5-1 and TRBJ2-5, with 8 bases that match TRBD1. Germline loops: CDR1 SGHRS, CDR2 YFSETQ. The CDR3 is 15 amino acids. Unmatched junction bases numbered 5, after V lost 2 bases and J lost 2 bases. Full variable domain (rest looked up from reference TRBV5-1 and TRBJ2-5): KAGVTQTPRYLIKTRGQQVTLSCSPISGHRSVSWYQQTPGQGLQFLFEYFSETQRNKGNFPGRFSGRQFSNSRSEMNVSTLELGDSALYLCASSLSDRGQETQYFGPGTRLLVL.

This chain uses TRBV9 with TRBJ1-1; D unresolved. The CDR3 totals 14 residues. V lost 1 base and J lost 0, with 7 bases in between. Germline CDR1 is SGDLS and CDR2 is YYNGEE. CDR3 sequence: CASSVRGLNTEAFF. The CDR3 region has the DNA TGTGCCAGCAGCGTAAGAGGTTTGAACACTGAAGCTTTCTTT.

CDR3 sequence: CASSPGLAYEQYF. CDR3 sequence (DNA): TGTGCCAGCAGCCCGGGACTAGCATACGAGCAGTACTTC. The J gene is TRBJ2-7, the V gene TRBV5-4; 9 positions agree with TRBD2. The length of the CDR3 is 13 residues. The germline V gene encodes CDR1 SGHNT and CDR2 YYREEE (reference sequence). V lost 4 bases and J lost 4; bases outside the gene matches: 3.

Here the CDR3 DNA reads TGTGTGTCTAAACGCGGGACTACCACAGATACGCAGTATTTT. It is translated as CVSKRGTTTDTQYF. The V gene is TRBV18, the J gene TRBJ2-3; TRBD2 matches at 7 bases. This CDR3 is 14 amino acids long. The germline CDR1 and CDR2 sequences are KGHSH and LQKENI.